The subject of this entry is one TCR beta chain. One end of the junction varies from germline; a read error may be responsible. These data originate in a study of control samples from healthy donors and cancer patients. The CDR3 spans 16 residues. The germline V gene encodes CDR1 SGHRS and CDR2 YFSETQ. Assay: immunoSEQ multiplex PCR; the TCRdb copy retains only in-frame clones and omits some. The sample holds fewer than 200,000 clones, 85% to 95% seen once. Sequenced sample: blood. This chain connects TRBV5-1 to TRBJ2-2; 9 positions agree with TRBD2. This TCR was sampled from an older woman in good health. This CDR3 reads CARSLGGGAEGGELFF. DNA of the CDR3: TGCGCCCGCAGCTTGGGCGGGGGGGCCGAAGGCGGGGAGCTGTTTTTT.